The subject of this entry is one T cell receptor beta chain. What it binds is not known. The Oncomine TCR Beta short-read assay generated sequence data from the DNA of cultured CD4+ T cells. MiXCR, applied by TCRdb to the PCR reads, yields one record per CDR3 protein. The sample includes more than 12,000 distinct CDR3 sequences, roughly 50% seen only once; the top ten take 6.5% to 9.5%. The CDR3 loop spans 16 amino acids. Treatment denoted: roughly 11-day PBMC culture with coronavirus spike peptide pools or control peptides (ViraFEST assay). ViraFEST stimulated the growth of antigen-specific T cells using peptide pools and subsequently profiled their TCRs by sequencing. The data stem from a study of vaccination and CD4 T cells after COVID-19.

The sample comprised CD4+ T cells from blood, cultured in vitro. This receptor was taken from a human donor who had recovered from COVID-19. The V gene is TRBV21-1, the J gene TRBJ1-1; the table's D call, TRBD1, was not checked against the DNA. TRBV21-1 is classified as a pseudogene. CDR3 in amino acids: CASSQPTGHMNTEAFF. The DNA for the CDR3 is TGTGCCAGCAGCCAACCGACAGGGCACATGAACACTGAAGCTTTCTTT.